Sequencing of this T cell receptor (beta chain) was carried out in a study of CD8+CD57+ T cells in acquired aplastic anemia. Whole-study findings and limits: Patients and controls were found to share around 30 CD8+ CDR3 sequences.

It was patients with CD8+CD57+ cell expansion by flow cytometry who were chosen for sequencing. The patients, all of them, had severe acquired aplastic anemia. Remarks on this clonotype: As yet, its antigen is unknown.

The use of genomic DNA as template underpinned the TCR beta VDJ and CDR3 profiling. Using its own MiXCR run on the reads, TCRdb lists one record per CDR3 protein. The data show 200,000 to 250,000 distinct CDR3 sequences, less than 75% seen once. This CDR3 has 13 residues. Germline V gene sequence: CDR1 ENHRY, CDR2 SYGVKD. V gave up 3 bases and J gave up 6 bases, with 12 bases separating them. This TCR derives from a human donor with aplastic anemia. Sequenced sample: sorted CD4+, CD8+, or CD8+CD57+ T cells (not recorded which) from PBMCs. The chain employs TRBV10-3 and TRBJ2-7; the D is unclear. The CDR3 nucleotides are TGTGCCATCAGTGAATCAGGACCTCTCGAGCAGTACTTC. Amino acid sequence: CAISESGPLEQYF.